This T cell receptor (beta chain) was sequenced in a study of OX40 agonist ivuxolimab in advanced cancers. Study-wide background: Ivuxolimab, which patients received intravenously every 2 weeks, was dosed at 0.01 to 10 mg/kg. Head and neck, renal cell, melanoma or hepatocellular carcinoma were the cancers that dose-escalation patients had.

Profiling relied on immunoSEQ multiplex PCR, and the TCRdb table lists in-frame clones only, not all of them. The data contain 52,000 or so clones, roughly 84% of them singletons. CDR1 is MGHRA, CDR2 YSYEKL, per germline. V lost 1 base and J 6 bases, leaving 18 bases between the germline ends. This CDR3 comprises 16 residues. With respect to this clone: Its antigen is still unknown.

Overall study results and limits: At doses 0.1 to 3.0 mg/kg, CD4+ and CD8+ clones expanded.

The chain couples TRBV4-1 to TRBJ1-1; a weak D match, TRBD1 (5 bases). The clonotype was recovered from an adult with an advanced solid tumor such as melanoma, head and neck, liver or kidney cancer. The sequencing here drew on CD4+ or CD8+ T cells sorted from blood, taken in a trial of the OX40 agonist ivuxolimab. CDR3 sequence: CASSQGARPTGAEAFF. CDR3 DNA sequence: TGCGCCAGCAGCCAAGGCGCGCGGCCGACGGGGGCTGAAGCTTTCTTT.